The present TCR beta chain was sequenced within a study of cytomegalovirus exposure and HLA in healthy donors. General observations from the study: First-cohort TCR clusters tended to co-occur in the approximately 110 validation repertoires, a later analysis found. CMV antigen specificity was confirmed in vitro for a few CMV-associated chains. Across donors, most TCRs were seen rarely, yet some public ones were widespread.

Clones were read by immunoSEQ multiplex PCR, and TCRdb kept only the in-frame ones, dropping some. The sample has roughly 140,000 clones; roughly nine tenths are singletons. Of note for this clone: Its antigen remains unidentified.

What was sequenced was PBMCs. This clonotype originated in a woman under 30 in good health and CMV-seropositive.

The CDR3 sequence: CAIHGPGQGLTEAFF. The CDR3, as DNA: TGTGCCATCCATGGGCCGGGACAGGGTTTAACTGAAGCTTTCTTT. This chain connects TRBV6-1 to TRBJ1-1; 9 bases agree with TRBD1. The CDR3 covers 15 residues. Trimming removed 10 bases from V and 5 bases from J; junction bases left unmatched: 14. The germline CDR1 and CDR2 sequences are MNHNS and SASEGT.